This section outlines one T cell receptor (beta chain) sequence together with its context. The antigen is not known. The data were obtained in a study of beta chain features in type 1 diabetes. The study's findings and limits: Moderate but significant shortening of TCRB CDR3s was recorded in all four CD4+ subsets from Type 1 diabetes patients. An over-representation of cells with high TCR expression could result from cDNA sequencing.

The isolated RNA, all of it, was reverse transcribed, so expressed TCRB transcripts were what got sequenced. Here immunoSEQ multiplex PCR was the method, and the copy in TCRdb shows in-frame clones only, minus some. The table lists about 52,000 clones, over 40% of them singletons. Germline V CDR1 and CDR2: SGHAT, FQNNGV. Trimming stripped 1 base from V and 1 base from J, with 3 bases between. This CDR3 contains 13 residues. Sequenced material: Tregs from blood. This chain links TRBV11-2 with TRBJ2-3, with no clear D. The TCR comes from a man aged 25 to 40 with type 1 diabetes. DNA of the CDR3: TGTGCCAGCAGCTTAGCGGGCACAGATACGCAGTATTTT. Residues: CASSLAGTDTQYF.